What follows describes a single T cell receptor beta chain. The antigen is undetermined. This entry is derived from a study of T cell responses to AZD1222 COVID-19 vaccine. Only in-frame clones appear in the TCRdb table, and some are missing; sequencing was by immunoSEQ multiplex PCR. The sample lists roughly 53,000 clones; 75% to 90% were seen once. Trimming took off 5 bases at V and 3 bases at J, with 14 bases between the two ends. The CDR3 extends over 14 amino acids. In germline, CDR1 is MNHEY, CDR2 SVGEGT. Notes on the study in general: In the spike-specific TCR repertoire, nearly half reportedly target unmutated variant regions.

This chain connects TRBV6-2 or TRBV6-3 to TRBJ2-7; a weak D match, TRBD1 (5 bases). This clonotype was sampled from an adult in good health. The source material was peripheral blood, sampled on day 0 of MenACWY control vaccination. The CDR3 region is CASSIQGNFYEQYF. The DNA for the CDR3 is TGTGCCAGCAGTATCCAGGGTAATTTCTACGAGCAGTACTTC.